Following are 30 T cell receptor beta chains from one sample sequenced in a study of blood T cell repertoires in COVID-19. Profiling relied on immunoSEQ multiplex PCR, and the TCRdb table lists in-frame clones only, not all of them. Of about 180,000 clones in the sample, around 89% were seen once. The sample consisted of peripheral blood. The receptors come from a man younger than 30 who had recovered from COVID-19.

V usage is TRBV11-2 and J usage is TRBJ2-7, with 12 bases fitting TRBD2. The J segment lost 1 base and the V segment lost 5 bases, leaving 3 bases of the junction unmatched. The V gene's germline CDR1 is SGHAT and CDR2 FQNNGV. The CDR3 spans 15 residues. The CDR3 region is CASSRTSGTSYEQYF. For the CDR3, the DNA is TGTGCCAGCAGCCGGACTAGCGGGACGTCCTACGAGCAGTACTTC.

The V call is TRBV13, the J call TRBJ2-5, with 11 nucleotides matching TRBD2. The CDR3 length is 16 residues. Germline CDR1 is PRHDT and CDR2 is FYEKMQ (reference sequence). J lost 5 bases, V lost 5 bases, and 10 bases had no gene match. CDR3 amino acids: CASSPWNSGRVETQYF. The CDR3 DNA follows: TGTGCCAGCAGCCCTTGGAATAGCGGGAGGGTTGAGACCCAGTACTTC.

The chain joins TRBV5-1 to TRBJ2-5, with 9 nucleotides matching TRBD1. This CDR3 region has 14 residues. V dropped 4 bases and J dropped 4; count of bases not matched to a gene: 5. The germline V gene encodes CDR1 SGHRS and CDR2 YFSETQ. The CDR3: CASSLGQGPETQYF. In DNA, the CDR3 is TGCGCCAGCAGCCTGGGACAGGGCCCAGAGACCCAGTACTTC.

CDR3 sequence: CASSLSRAGDYEQYF. In DNA form, the CDR3 reads TGTGCCAGCAGCTTATCTAGGGCGGGAGACTACGAGCAGTACTTC. This chain uses TRBV13 with TRBJ2-7; 7 nucleotides align to TRBD2. The trim removed 2 bases at V and 3 bases at J, leaving 7 bases unmatched. This CDR3 is 15 amino acids long. Germline values: CDR1 PRHDT, CDR2 FYEKMQ (reference sequence).

The rearrangement joins TRBV11-3 to TRBJ2-3; D not resolved. The CDR3 contains 13 residues. In germline, CDR1 is SGHNT, CDR2 YENEEA. Trimming shortened V by 2 bases and J by 2 bases, and 5 bases separated the two germline ends. This chain's CDR3 is CASSLLPTDTQYF. The CDR3 DNA follows: TGTGCCAGCAGCTTACTTCCCACAGATACGCAGTATTTT.

V and J are TRBV3-1 (or the pseudogene TRBV3-2) and TRBJ1-6; 8 nucleotides line up with TRBD1. The J segment lost 7 bases and the V segment lost 6 bases, leaving 5 bases of the junction unmatched. The CDR3 extends over 14 amino acids. Germline loops: CDR1 LGHDT, CDR2 YNNKEL (reference sequence). CDR3 sequence: CASSLGQDNSPLHF. DNA of the CDR3: TGTGCCAGCAGTCTGGGACAGGACAATTCACCCCTCCACTTT.

This rearrangement joins TRBV9 to TRBJ1-5; tentative D call: TRBD1 (5 bases). This CDR3 is built from 14 residues. CDR1 is SGDLS, CDR2 YYNGEE, per germline. V lost 0 bases, J lost 5 bases, and 9 bases lay in between. Written as DNA, the CDR3 is TGTGCCAGCAGCGTAGGCCAGGGCGATCAGCCCCAGCATTTT. Protein sequence: CASSVGQGDQPQHF.

The gene calls are TRBV6-4 and TRBJ2-2; D not resolved. CDR3 length equals 15 residues. Germline values: CDR1 MRHNA, CDR2 SNTAGT. The V gene lost 6 bases and the J gene lost 4 bases, with 15 bases spanning the gap. The CDR3 nucleotides are TGTGCCAGCAGCGTCAACCCTACCCCCACCGGGGAGCTGTTTTTT. Translated: CASSVNPTPTGELFF.

The V call is TRBV29-1, the J call TRBJ2-6, with D perhaps matching TRBD2 (6 bases). The germline V gene encodes CDR1 SQVTM and CDR2 ANQGSEA. There are 14 residues in the CDR3. Trimming took off 2 bases at V and 3 bases at J, with 8 bases between the two ends. This chain's CDR3 is CSVETGSGANVLTF. The DNA of the CDR3 is TGCAGCGTTGAAACCGGGAGTGGGGCCAACGTCCTGACTTTC.

The V and J genes are TRBV28 and TRBJ2-7; D is possibly TRBD2 (5 bases). The CDR3 spans 14 residues. CDR1 and CDR2 (germline): MDHEN, SYDVKM. V was cut by 6 bases and J by 2 bases, with 14 bases left in between. This CDR3 is CASSTRERPYEQYF. CDR3 DNA: TGTGCCAGCAGCACCCGGGAAAGGCCCTACGAGCAGTACTTC.

The rearrangement joins TRBV3-1 (or the pseudogene TRBV3-2) to TRBJ1-6, with D possibly TRBD1 on 6 matching bases. Germline-derived CDR1 and CDR2 are LGHDT and YNNKEL (reference sequence). V was shortened by 4 bases and J by 6 bases, with 16 bases between the two germline ends. The CDR3 runs 16 residues. CDR3 nucleotides: TGTGCCAGCAGCCTGGCCACAGGGTTCGCTAATTCACCCCTCCACTTT. Translating gives CASSLATGFANSPLHF.

The chain links TRBV6-6 to TRBJ2-4, with TRBD2 matching over 9 bases. V was clipped by 8 bases and J by 7 bases; unmatched bases: 6. Germline assignment: CDR1 MNHNY and CDR2 SVGAGI (reference sequence). The CDR3 has 13 amino acids. The CDR3 DNA reads as TGTGCCAGCGGGATAGCGGGAGTTAACATTCAGTACTTC. Protein product: CASGIAGVNIQYF.

In DNA, the CDR3 is TGTGCCAGCACCCGCGGGGGGCATCAGCCCCAGCATTTT. Residues: CASTRGGHQPQHF. J is TRBJ1-5 and V is TRBV12-3 or TRBV12-4; D may be TRBD1 (6 bases). Deletions cut 7 bases from V and 5 bases from J, with 12 bases between. This CDR3 region has 13 residues.

The rearrangement uses TRBV10-3 and TRBJ1-1, with a tentative D call TRBD1 (5 bases). The germline V gene has CDR1 ENHRY and CDR2 SYGVKD. V was cut by 10 bases and J by 5 bases, with 11 bases left in between. This CDR3 is 11 amino acids long. CDR3 coding DNA: TGTGCCAGCATGGGGGGGACTGAAGCTTTCTTT. This translates into CASMGGTEAFF.

The chain links TRBV11-2 to TRBJ1-2, with TRBD1 identical over 12 bases. With V trimmed by 4 bases and J by 4 bases, 7 bases remained unmatched. This CDR3 comprises 16 residues. From germline, CDR1 is SGHAT and CDR2 FQNNGV. The CDR3 DNA is TGTGCCAGCAGCTCGACCGGGACAGGGGGCCGCTATGGCTACACCTTC. Translation gives CASSSTGTGGRYGYTF.

This chain uses TRBV7-2 with TRBJ2-7, with D possibly matching TRBD2 (6 bases). CDR1 SGHTA and CDR2 FQGNSA come from the germline V gene. This CDR3 region has 15 residues. V dropped 1 base and J dropped 2 bases, with 12 bases sitting between them. The DNA for the CDR3 is TGTGCCAGCAGCTTAGGGCCGGGAGAAACCTACGAGCAGTACTTC. Translated: CASSLGPGETYEQYF. Full variable domain (outside the CDR3, taken from reference TRBV7-2 and TRBJ2-7): GAGVSQSPSNKVTEKGKDVELRCDPISGHTALYWYRQSLGQGLEFLIYFQGNSAPDKSGLPSDRFSAERTGGSVSTLTIQRTQQEDSAVYLCASSLGPGETYEQYFGPGTRLTVT.

J is TRBJ1-1 and V is TRBV18; D uncertain. In germline, CDR1 is KGHSH, CDR2 LQKENI. This CDR3 spans 13 amino acids. Trimming stripped 6 bases from V and 1 base from J, with 9 bases between. DNA of the CDR3: TGTGCCAGCTCGCCCAACAGGAACACTGAAGCTTTCTTT. It is translated as CASSPNRNTEAFF.

V and J are TRBV2 and TRBJ2-3; 7 bases match TRBD1. With 3 bases clipped from V and 2 bases from J, the junction kept 8 bases outside the gene matches. CDR1 and CDR2 from the germline V gene are SNHLY and FYNNEI. The CDR3 sequence is 16 residues long. The CDR3 coding sequence is TGTGCCAGCAGTGACCCAGGACAGGCTAACACAGATACGCAGTATTTT. This encodes CASSDPGQANTDTQYF.

This clone came up once. The J gene is TRBJ2-1, the V gene TRBV19, with 12 bases identical to TRBD2. V lost 7 bases and J lost 7; bases outside the gene matches: 5. The CDR3 consists of 14 residues. Germline CDR1 reads LNHDA; CDR2 reads SQIVND (reference sequence). The CDR3 sequence is CASMGLAGKNEQFF. CDR3 bases: TGTGCCAGTATGGGACTAGCGGGTAAGAATGAGCAGTTCTTC.

The DNA for the CDR3 is TGTGCCAGCAGTGAGTACACGGGGACAGGGGATGGCTACACCTTC. Amino acid sequence: CASSEYTGTGDGYTF. The V gene is TRBV25-1, the J gene TRBJ1-2; 10 positions agree with TRBD1. This CDR3 has 15 amino acids. With 3 bases clipped from V and 6 bases from J, the junction kept 7 bases outside the gene matches. Germline values: CDR1 MGHDK, CDR2 SYGVNS.

The chain carries TRBV2 and TRBJ1-3, with 11 positions matching TRBD1. J was trimmed by 4 bases and V by 7 bases; bases with no gene match: 9. The CDR3 is 16 amino acids. Germline values: CDR1 SNHLY, CDR2 FYNNEI. The CDR3 DNA reads TGTGCCAGCAAGGAAGGACAGGGGGCGCAAGGAAACACCATATATTTT. It translates to CASKEGQGAQGNTIYF.

The chain couples TRBV4-3 to TRBJ1-5; no reliable D call. CDR1 and CDR2 (germline): LGHNA, YSLEER. V lost 0 bases and J lost 3, with 9 bases in between. The CDR3 extends over 15 amino acids. For the CDR3, the DNA is TGCGCCAGCAGCCAAGATGCGGGAAACAATCAGCCCCAGCATTTT. Translated, it gives CASSQDAGNNQPQHF.

The table lists this clone with a count of one. The CDR3 reads CSATLTDTQYF. The CDR3 coding sequence is TGCAGTGCTACGTTAACAGATACGCAGTATTTT. The J gene is TRBJ2-3, the V gene TRBV20-1; D gene unclear. The V end lost 4 bases, the J end lost 3 bases, and 5 bases lay between the germline ends. CDR1 DFQATT and CDR2 SNEGSKA come from the germline V gene (reference sequence). This CDR3 comprises 11 residues.

The chain uses TRBV7-6 and TRBJ2-3; 8 nucleotides agree with TRBD1. V lost 5 bases to trimming and J lost 2 bases; unmatched junction nucleotides: 6. The CDR3 contains 15 residues. Germline CDR1 reads SGHVS; CDR2 reads FNYEAQ. CDR3 amino acids: CASSLGQGYTDTQYF. The DNA for the CDR3 is TGTGCCAGCAGCCTCGGACAGGGATACACAGATACGCAGTATTTT.

This chain links TRBV11-3 with TRBJ2-1, with 7 bases lining up with TRBD2. Germline-derived CDR1 and CDR2 are SGHNT and YENEEA. The ends lost 2 bases at V and 2 bases at J; junction bases unmatched: 6. The CDR3 consists of 16 residues. The CDR3 sequence is CASSLRAGETYNEQFF. Here the CDR3 DNA reads TGTGCCAGCAGCTTAAGGGCGGGAGAGACCTACAATGAGCAGTTCTTC.

The chain has TRBV7-3 and TRBJ2-7, with TRBD1 matching over 10 bases. CDR3 length: 14 amino acids. V was pared by 4 bases and J by 6 bases, with 6 bases of the junction left unmatched. Germline loops: CDR1 SGHTA, CDR2 FQGTGA. In nucleotides, the CDR3 is TGTGCCAGCAGCTCGACAGGGGGCCGGGGCGAGCAGTACTTC. Protein product: CASSSTGGRGEQYF.

The chain is built from TRBV7-9 and TRBJ1-6, with a possible D match to TRBD1 (6 bases). The CDR3 has 11 residues. Germline CDR1 reads SEHNR; CDR2 reads FQNEAQ (reference sequence). V was shortened by 4 bases and J by 12 bases, with 7 bases between the two germline ends. This CDR3 is CASSSGQPLHF. DNA of the CDR3: TGTGCCAGCAGCTCGGGACAACCCCTCCACTTT.

This chain links TRBV15 with TRBJ1-5; a possible D gene is TRBD1 (6 bases). V lost 0 bases and J lost 1, with 7 bases in between. Germline CDR1 LNHNV, CDR2 YYDKDF (reference sequence). The CDR3 has 15 amino acids. This CDR3 is CATSRDRGSNQPQHF. The CDR3, as DNA: TGTGCCACCAGCAGAGATAGGGGGAGCAATCAGCCCCAGCATTTT.

This chain connects TRBV27 to TRBJ2-1, with D tentatively TRBD1 (6 bases). The CDR3 consists of 18 residues. The germline V gene encodes CDR1 MNHEY and CDR2 SMNVEV (reference sequence). Between the trimmed V and J ends, which lost 1 base and 2 bases, there was a span of 18 bases. CDR3 DNA: TGTGCCAGCAGTTTATTACAGACCAGGGGCCCAACCTACAATGAGCAGTTCTTC. Protein sequence: CASSLLQTRGPTYNEQFF.

This chain connects TRBV9 to TRBJ1-2; 11 bases fit TRBD1. In germline, CDR1 is SGDLS, CDR2 YYNGEE. The V and J ends lost 2 bases and 10 bases, in that order; junction bases with no gene match: 13. This CDR3 spans 16 amino acids. In DNA, the CDR3 is TGTGCCAGCAGCGTTCCCATCCAAACCGGACAGGGGGCCTACACCTTC. This gives the protein CASSVPIQTGQGAYTF.